The present TCR beta chain was sequenced within a study of T cells in localized non-small cell lung cancer (dated by TCRdb to the early 2020s). At the level of the whole study: T cell repertoires of 200 to 300 early-stage NSCLC patients were analyzed, with tumors being compared against uninvolved tumor-adjacent lungs. The cohort comprised some 240 treatment-naïve NSCLC patients with resected, localized lung tumors. A mean age of around 69 years was recorded for the NSCLC patients, of whom more than 120 were male and 107 were female.

This clone was recorded a few times. Its antigen is still unknown. Within one base of it there is no much larger clone, and no base qualities were kept. TCR beta CDR3 regions were sequenced from DNA using the immunoSEQ Assay. As for the authors' bioinformatics: T cell density was computed as TCR beta template counts normalized to usable DNA estimated by amplifying housekeeping genes. The preseqR package was used to estimate richness by extrapolating to 400,000 templates for PBMC samples and to 120,000 templates for tissue samples. Clonality was calculated as one minus Pielou's evenness. Tissue-enriched TCRs were identified through differential abundance testing performed on productive amino-acid clonotypes, with a minimum total count of 5 and an alpha of 0.1. The Jaccard Index and the Morisita Overlap Index were used to measure repertoire overlap between compartments. GLIPH clustered TCR beta CDR3s with public tetramer-defined viral CDR3s; viral motifs required at least three viral sequences plus V-gene enrichment. Entries here come from immuneACCESS through TCRdb and include only in-frame sequences with V and J called. Some clones fail to appear in such tables; in the studies checked, an unresolved V gene covers under half of the shortfall, and the cause of the remainder is unknown. The V and J calls and clone size are taken from that table; D and trimming were inferred from the DNA. This sample gives tens of thousands of clones in total; 81% of them show up just once. The top ten constitute under 8% of the sample.

Overall results and qualifications from the work: Of the top 100 tumor clones, a median of roughly 60 were detected in paired uninvolved adjacent lung; approximately 28 were also among that lung's top 100. Uninvolved tumor-adjacent lung showed the highest T cell clonality, higher than tumor, which suggests more focused antigenic responses in the uninvolved tumor-adjacent lung. Because multi-region sequencing of the tumors was not done, intratumor heterogeneity could not be ruled out. Longer overall survival was associated with higher T cell density in blood, whereas shorter survival was associated with higher clonality in adjacent lung. Because the study design was exploratory, TCR variables were selected using unadjusted p-values without false-discovery rate correction.

At diagnosis, tumor, uninvolved tumor-adjacent lung and peripheral blood were collected and then preserved as a mix of FFPE and fresh-frozen material. For TCR repertoire profiling, blood samples were analyzed as peripheral blood mononuclear cells. From a lookup of the germline V gene (reference sequence), CDR1 and CDR2 are MNHEY and SMNVEV. V is cut by 5 bases and J by 8 bases, and the space between the germline ends is 15 bases. The cysteine opens and the phenylalanine closes a CDR3 of 13 amino acids. The entry retains the CDR3 DNA only, 39 bases that are in frame from base 1. Sample: peripheral blood mononuclear cells, taken before any cancer treatment. The chain is encoded by TRBV27 joined to TRBJ1-2, with TRBD1 as a weak D call on 5 bases. This TCR was recovered from a male donor at least 60 years old with stage II lung adenocarcinoma. CDR3 region: CASSGGDYVGYTF. The bases are TGTGCCAGCAGTGGGGGTGACTACGTAGGCTACACCTTC.